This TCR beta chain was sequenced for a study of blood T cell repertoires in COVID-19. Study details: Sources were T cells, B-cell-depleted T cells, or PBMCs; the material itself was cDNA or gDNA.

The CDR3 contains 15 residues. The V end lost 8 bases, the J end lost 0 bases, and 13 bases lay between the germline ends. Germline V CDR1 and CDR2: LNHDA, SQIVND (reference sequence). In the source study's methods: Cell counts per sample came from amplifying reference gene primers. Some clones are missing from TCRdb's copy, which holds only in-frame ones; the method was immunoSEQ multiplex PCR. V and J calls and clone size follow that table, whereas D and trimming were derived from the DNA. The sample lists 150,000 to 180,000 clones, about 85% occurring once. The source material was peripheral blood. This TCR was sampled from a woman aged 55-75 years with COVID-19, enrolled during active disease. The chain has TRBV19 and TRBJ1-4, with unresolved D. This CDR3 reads CASSGITATNEKLFF. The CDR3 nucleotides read TGTGCCAGTTCAGGCATCACGGCAACTAATGAAAAACTGTTTTTT.